The 18 T cell receptor beta chains presented below share a single source sample, sequenced in a study of T cell repertoires in cytomegalovirus infection. A single record per CDR3 protein comes from TCRdb applying MiXCR to the reads. Of about 260,000 distinct CDR3 sequences listed, approximately 9.1% were seen once; the top ten hold about 14%. Input material: PBMCs. These receptors came from a human donor in good health (CMV status not recorded). Some clones in this sample may be carry-over from other donors' samples.

This clonotype has a count of ten or more. The chain is built from TRBV7-2 and TRBJ2-7, with TRBD2 matching over 14 bases. Germline loops: CDR1 SGHTA, CDR2 FQGNSA. After removal of 5 bases from V and 5 bases from J, the junction contained 11 bases not matched to a gene. This CDR3 is built from 17 residues. In DNA form, the CDR3 reads TGTGCCAGCAGCCGCCTTCCGACTAGCGGGAGGGCCAACGAGCAGTACTTC. This encodes CASSRLPTSGRANEQYF.

This clonotype was counted a few times. The chain recombines TRBV7-2 with TRBJ1-2, with D tentatively TRBD1 (5 bases). The CDR3 loop spans 17 amino acids. CDR1 SGHTA and CDR2 FQGNSA come from the germline V gene. The V end lost 1 base, the J end lost 4 bases, and 19 bases lay between the germline ends. CDR3 nucleotides: TGTGCCAGCAGCTTAGACAGGATTGAAGTTCGGGGCTATGGCTACACCTTC. Its protein product is CASSLDRIEVRGYGYTF.

This clonotype was picked up many times. This rearrangement joins TRBV7-2 to TRBJ2-7, with TRBD1 as a possible D gene (5 bases). The CDR3 runs 14 residues. Trimming cost V 5 bases and J 3 bases, with 14 bases left between them. Germline V gene sequence: CDR1 SGHTA, CDR2 FQGNSA. CDR3 sequence: CASSPAPGLYEQYF. The CDR3 region has the DNA TGTGCCAGCAGCCCTGCGCCAGGGCTCTACGAGCAGTACTTC.

This clonotype has only a few counts. The gene calls are TRBV20-1 and TRBJ2-3; either TRBD1 or TRBD2 may fit D (5 bases each). From germline, CDR1 is DFQATT and CDR2 SNEGSKA (reference sequence). This CDR3 is built from 15 residues. The V and J ends lost 3 bases and 4 bases respectively, with 17 bases between them. The chain's CDR3 is CSARGVISLADTQYF. CDR3 sequence (DNA): TGCAGTGCTAGGGGGGTTATATCCCTGGCAGATACGCAGTATTTT.

The chain links TRBV2 to TRBJ2-3, with no clear D. The CDR3 consists of 15 residues. Trimming cost V 3 bases and J 1 base, with 11 bases left between them. CDR1 is SNHLY and CDR2 is FYNNEI in the germline V gene. CDR3 loop: CASSDWTRGTDTQYF. DNA for the CDR3: TGTGCCAGCAGTGACTGGACCCGGGGCACAGATACGCAGTATTTT.

In its sample, this clonotype was seen a few times. CDR3 nucleotides: TGTGCCAGCAGCTTATTTCAGGGGATTCAGCCCCAGCATTTT. Amino acid sequence: CASSLFQGIQPQHF. The chain employs TRBV5-5 and TRBJ1-5; TRBD1 is a possible D gene (6 bases). The V gene's germline CDR1 is SGHKS and CDR2 YYEKEE (reference sequence). Deletions cut 2 bases from V and 6 bases from J, with 12 bases between. CDR3 size: 14 residues.

This clonotype was seen a few times. The chain is built from TRBV28 and TRBJ1-5; tentatively, D is TRBD1 (6 bases). The CDR3 extends over 16 amino acids. Germline CDR1 is MDHEN and CDR2 is SYDVKM. The V gene lost 6 bases and the J gene lost 8 bases, with 23 bases spanning the gap. The CDR3 loop reads CASSVDRSRKGEPQHF. DNA of the CDR3: TGTGCCAGCAGCGTTGACAGGAGCCGAAAAGGGGAGCCCCAGCATTTT.

The CDR3 here is CATSDLTGAGTQYF. CDR3 coding DNA: TGTGCCACCAGTGATTTAACCGGTGCAGGGACCCAGTACTTC. The chain recombines TRBV24-1 with TRBJ2-5; unclear D gene. Per the germline V gene, CDR1 is KGHDR and CDR2 is SFDVKD. Trimming took off 1 base at V and 7 bases at J, with 12 bases between the two ends. The CDR3 runs to 14 residues.

The rearrangement links TRBV25-1 to TRBJ1-1, with D perhaps matching TRBD1 (5 bases). The length of the CDR3 is 14 residues. Germline V CDR1 and CDR2: MGHDK, SYGVNS. Trimming left V 0 bases short and J 6 bases short, with 11 bases between. The CDR3 reads CASSEYFGTSEAFF. The CDR3 region has the DNA TGTGCCAGCAGTGAATATTTCGGGACGTCTGAAGCTTTCTTT.

In this sample, this clonotype turned up many times. The chain is built from TRBV7-9 and TRBJ1-2; 9 positions match TRBD1. CDR3 length equals 16 residues. Per germline, CDR1 SEHNR and CDR2 FQNEAQ (reference sequence). With V trimmed by 0 bases and J by 4 bases, 6 bases remained unmatched. The CDR3 DNA sequence: TGTGCCAGCAGCTTAGCCGGGACAGGGCCCGTCTATGGCTACACCTTC. It translates to CASSLAGTGPVYGYTF.

The table lists this clonotype with many counts. The chain employs TRBV7-2 and TRBJ2-1, with TRBD2 matching 9 bases. There are 15 residues in the CDR3. Trimming removed 4 bases from V and 2 bases from J; junction bases left unmatched: 3. The germline V gene has CDR1 SGHTA and CDR2 FQGNSA. CDR3 nucleotides: TGTGCCAGCAGCTACGCTAGCGGGGCCTACAATGAGCAGTTCTTC. Its translation: CASSYASGAYNEQFF.

This clonotype was observed many times. The chain joins TRBV11-3 to TRBJ1-5, with TRBD1 matching 9 bases. V shed 4 bases and J 7 bases; nucleotides not matched to a gene: 2. This CDR3 region has 13 residues. Germline loops: CDR1 SGHNT, CDR2 YENEEA. In DNA form, the CDR3 reads TGTGCCAGCAGCTCCGGACAGGGGCAGCCCCAGCATTTT. As protein: CASSSGQGQPQHF.

Ten or more counts support this clonotype. The V gene is TRBV19, the J gene TRBJ1-6; 7 nucleotides match TRBD1. CDR3 length: 14 residues. With 6 bases clipped from V and 6 bases from J, the junction kept 5 bases outside the gene matches. Germline lookup yields CDR1 LNHDA and CDR2 SQIVND (reference sequence). CDR3 DNA: TGTGCCAGTAGACCGGGACAGCTTAATTCACCCCTCCACTTT. Translated, it gives CASRPGQLNSPLHF.

This clonotype was observed at least ten times. V and J are TRBV12-5 and TRBJ1-1; the D is unclear. This CDR3 is 15 amino acids long. Deletions cut 2 bases from V and 1 base from J, with 11 bases between. Germline loops: CDR1 LGHNT, CDR2 FRNRAP. The CDR3 region has the DNA TGTGCTAGTGGTTTGCGGGATGGAGGGAACACTGAAGCTTTCTTT. Translation gives CASGLRDGGNTEAFF.

This clonotype was counted many times. The J gene is TRBJ2-7, the V gene TRBV18, with 10 bases lining up with TRBD2. This CDR3 spans 16 amino acids. V was clipped by 1 base and J by 5 bases; unmatched bases: 8. Germline V gene lookup returns CDR1 KGHSH and CDR2 LQKENI. Here the CDR3 reads CASSPLAGGSGDEQYF. The DNA for the CDR3 is TGTGCCAGCTCACCACTAGCGGGGGGCTCGGGGGACGAGCAGTACTTC.

This clonotype was observed a handful of times. The chain has TRBV6-1 and TRBJ1-5; 8 nucleotides match TRBD1. The V segment lost 6 bases and the J segment 1 base; nucleotides outside the gene matches: 11. The CDR3 spans 17 residues. The germline V gene encodes CDR1 MNHNS and CDR2 SASEGT. CDR3 nucleotide sequence: TGTGCCAGCAGGTTCCAAGGACAGGGCGCGAGCAATCAGCCCCAGCATTTT. Its translation is CASRFQGQGASNQPQHF.

In the case of this clonotype: This may come from a read error, since a much larger clone is one base off. The missing conserved phenylalanine or tryptophan at the end of this CDR3 makes a read error likely. The CDR3 reads CASSLGDRVPETQYL. The CDR3 DNA reads as TGTGCCAGCAGCTTAGGAGACAGGGTCCCAGAGACCCAGTACCTC. This chain joins TRBV7-6 and TRBJ2-5, with 7 bases lining up with TRBD1. The CDR3 totals 15 residues. Germline V gene lookup returns CDR1 SGHVS and CDR2 FNYEAQ. Germline trimming cut 1 base from V and 4 bases from J; bases unmatched to any gene: 6.

This clonotype was recorded a few times. This rearrangement joins TRBV12-3 or TRBV12-4 to TRBJ1-1; D is possibly TRBD1 (5 bases). With 11 bases removed from V and 0 bases from J, the gap between germline ends came to 13 bases. The CDR3 covers 13 residues. The CDR3 nucleotides read TGTGCCGTCCGACCAGGGATGAACACTGAAGCTTTCTTT. Protein sequence: CAVRPGMNTEAFF.